The subject of this entry is one T cell receptor (beta chain). This sample was included in a study of technical replicates of blood from a handful of donors. Profiling relied on immunoSEQ multiplex PCR, and the TCRdb table lists in-frame clones only, not all of them. The repertoire holds about 68,000 clones, with 95% to 97% as singletons. The CDR3 covers 18 residues. The source material was T cells isolated from PBMCs. The J gene is TRBJ1-5, the V gene TRBV21-1. TRBV21-1 is listed as a pseudogene. The sequence came from a human donor in good health. In nucleotides, the CDR3 is TGTGCCAGCAGCAAGCCGAAGAACATGGGACTGAATAATCAGCCCCAGCATTTT. It translates to CASSKPKNMGLNNQPQHF.